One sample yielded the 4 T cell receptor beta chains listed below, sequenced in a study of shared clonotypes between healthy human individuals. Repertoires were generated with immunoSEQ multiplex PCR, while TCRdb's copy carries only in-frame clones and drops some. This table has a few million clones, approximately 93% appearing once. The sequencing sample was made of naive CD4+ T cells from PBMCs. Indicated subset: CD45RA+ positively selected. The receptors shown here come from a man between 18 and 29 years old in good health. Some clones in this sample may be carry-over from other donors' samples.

CDR3 sequence reads: CASSLAGVSNIQYF. CDR3 bases: TGTGCCAGCAGCTTAGCGGGAGTTTCGAACATTCAGTACTTC. The rearrangement links TRBV11-3 to TRBJ2-4, with TRBD2 as a possible D gene (6 bases). Germline loops: CDR1 SGHNT, CDR2 YENEEA. The CDR3 is 14 residues long. V was trimmed by 1 base and J by 7 bases, leaving 11 bases between them.

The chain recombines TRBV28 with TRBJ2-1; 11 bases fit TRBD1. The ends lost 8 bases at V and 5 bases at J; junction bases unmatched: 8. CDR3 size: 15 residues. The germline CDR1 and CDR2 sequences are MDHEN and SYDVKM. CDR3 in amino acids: CASQTPGQGDNEQFF. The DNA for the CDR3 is TGTGCCAGCCAGACCCCGGGACAGGGGGACAATGAGCAGTTCTTC.

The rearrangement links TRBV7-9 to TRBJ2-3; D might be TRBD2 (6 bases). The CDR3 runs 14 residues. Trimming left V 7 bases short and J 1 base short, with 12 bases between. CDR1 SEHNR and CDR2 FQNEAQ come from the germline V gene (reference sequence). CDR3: CASISWGGTDTQYF. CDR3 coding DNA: TGTGCCAGCATCTCCTGGGGGGGCACAGATACGCAGTATTTT.

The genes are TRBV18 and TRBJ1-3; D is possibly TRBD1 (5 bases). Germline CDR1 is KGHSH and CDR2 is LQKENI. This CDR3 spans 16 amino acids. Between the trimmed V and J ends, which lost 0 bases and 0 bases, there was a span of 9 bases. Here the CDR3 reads CASSPPRDRSGNTIYF. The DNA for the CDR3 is TGTGCCAGCTCACCACCAAGGGACCGCTCTGGAAACACCATATATTTT.